One sample yielded the 9 T cell receptor beta chains listed below, sequenced in a study of esophageal squamous cell carcinoma under preoperative chemotherapy. Time point here: after preoperative PTX-NDP chemotherapy. TCRdb called the PCR reads again in MiXCR, with one record for every CDR3 protein. The top ten hold 14% of the sample, which has about 9,600 distinct CDR3 sequences, around 48% seen once. This specimen was collected from a patient given preoperative chemotherapy. The receptor set was obtained from a human donor with esophageal squamous cell carcinoma. The donor label of this sample is uncertain.

This clonotype was observed a handful of times. This chain uses TRBV9 with TRBJ2-3; D possibly corresponds to TRBD1 (6 bases). CDR1 is SGDLS, CDR2 YYNGEE, per germline. The CDR3 runs 15 residues. Deletions cut 0 bases from V and 2 bases from J, with 10 bases between. The CDR3 is CASSVVDSFTDTQYF. The CDR3 DNA reads TGTGCCAGCAGCGTAGTGGACAGTTTCACAGATACGCAGTATTTT.

About this clonotype itself: At one boundary the junction diverges from the germline segment, which might be a read error. V gene TRBV6-1 combines with J gene TRBJ2-1, with D possibly matching TRBD1 (5 bases). Germline CDR1 MNHNS, CDR2 SASEGT. This CDR3 is 15 amino acids long. This chain's CDR3 is CASSEVGPHPGELFF. CDR3 in DNA: TGTGCCAGCAGTGAAGTGGGGCCGCACCCCGGTGAGCTGTTTTTC.

J is TRBJ2-5 and V is TRBV6-1; D is possibly TRBD1 (6 bases). The CDR3 consists of 15 residues. Trimming removed 9 bases at V and 4 bases at J, with 21 bases between. Germline values: CDR1 MNHNS, CDR2 SASEGT. CDR3 sequence (DNA): TGTGCCAGGGGGAAAGGGGGACGAGCGACAGAGACCCAGTACTTC. Translation gives CARGKGGRATETQYF.

The chain joins TRBV27 to TRBJ2-2; no clear D. The V end lost 3 bases, the J end lost 2 bases, and 1 base lay between the germline ends. The CDR3 is 12 residues long. Germline V gene sequence: CDR1 MNHEY, CDR2 SMNVEV (reference sequence). The CDR3 bases are TGTGCCAGCAGTTTCAACACCGGGGAGCTGTTTTTT. Its translation is CASSFNTGELFF.

This clonotype has just a few counts. CDR3 loop: CAGTGAKNTQYF. The CDR3 DNA sequence: TGTGCGGGCACGGGGGCGAAAAACACGCAGTATTTT. The chain combines TRBV10-3 with TRBJ2-3; tentatively, D is TRBD1 or TRBD2 (6 bases each). CDR3 length: 12 amino acids. Germline V CDR1 and CDR2: ENHRY, SYGVKD.

This clonotype was seen only once. The chain has TRBV7-2 and TRBJ2-4; 7 nucleotides match TRBD1. J lost 8 bases, V lost 5 bases, and 15 bases had no gene match. There are 16 residues in the CDR3. The germline gives CDR1 SGHTA, CDR2 FQGNSA. The chain's CDR3 is CASSRGHRGNGDIQYF. CDR3 DNA: TGTGCCAGCAGCCGAGGGCACAGGGGAAATGGAGACATTCAGTACTTC.

The rearrangement joins TRBV12-3 or TRBV12-4 to TRBJ2-1; 11 nucleotides line up with TRBD2. Losses at the gene ends were 7 bases for V and 4 bases for J; bases not matched to a gene: 6. This CDR3 comprises 15 residues. The CDR3 region has the DNA TGTGCCAGCAAAGGGGGACTAGCGGATTACAATGAGCAGTTCTTC. It encodes CASKGGLADYNEQFF.

This clonotype was counted ten times or more. The rearrangement joins TRBV5-1 to TRBJ2-1; no definite D call. The germline V and J ends were trimmed by 0 bases and 3 bases, with 4 bases remaining between them. The CDR3 has 13 residues. The V gene's germline CDR1 is SGHRS and CDR2 YFSETQ. CDR3 coding DNA: TGCGCCAGCAGCTTGGTGCTCTACAATGAGCAGTTCTTC. As protein: CASSLVLYNEQFF.

This clonotype rates as medium-sized. Written as DNA, the CDR3 is TGTGCCAGCAGTCTCTCGGGACTAGCGGACTACAATGAGCAGTTCTTC. This encodes CASSLSGLADYNEQFF. The V gene is TRBV27, the J gene TRBJ2-1, with TRBD2 identical over 11 bases. V lost 5 bases, J lost 3 bases, and 6 bases stayed unmatched. The V gene's germline CDR1 is MNHEY and CDR2 SMNVEV (reference sequence). This CDR3 has 16 residues.